The 2 T cell receptor beta chains below all came from one sample that was sequenced in a study of blood T cell repertoires in COVID-19. Method: immunoSEQ multiplex PCR; TCRdb's copy keeps in-frame clones and lacks some. The repertoire has some 250,000 clones, around four fifths of them found once; the top ten carry 3.5% to 5%. Sequenced material: peripheral blood. The receptors originated from a man aged 55 to 70 with acute or convalescent COVID-19.

V and J are TRBV28 and TRBJ1-2; TRBD1 matches 7 bases. Germline V gene lookup returns CDR1 MDHEN and CDR2 SYDVKM. The CDR3 runs to 14 residues. The CDR3 nucleotides are TGTGGAAAGGGGGACAGTCGGGCTGAGGATGGCTACACCTTC. Its protein product is CGKGDSRAEDGYTF.

This clone turned up a few times. J is TRBJ1-6 and V is TRBV20-1; 7 bases line up with TRBD1. The CDR3 sequence is 15 residues long. Germline CDR1 reads DFQATT; CDR2 reads SNEGSKA (reference sequence). Trimming at V came to 3 bases and at J to 8 bases, leaving 10 bases not matched to a gene. The chain's CDR3 is CSASSPQGFDSPLHF. CDR3 nucleotide sequence: TGCAGTGCTAGTTCGCCACAGGGGTTTGATTCACCCCTCCACTTT.